These 29 T cell receptor beta chains originate from one sample sequenced in a study of cytomegalovirus exposure and HLA in healthy donors. The PCR had 60 Vbeta and 13 Jbeta primers. The table came from immunoSEQ multiplex PCR; TCRdb's copy has only in-frame clones and leaves some out. The sample consists of about 160,000 clones, roughly 74% of them appearing once. The sequenced sample was PBMCs. Receptor source: a male donor in good health and CMV-seronegative.

The chain carries TRBV25-1 and TRBJ2-7; 8 bases line up with TRBD2. This CDR3 comprises 17 residues. Germline CDR1 reads MGHDK; CDR2 reads SYGVNS. The V segment lost 4 bases and the J segment 2 bases; nucleotides outside the gene matches: 13. The CDR3 sequence: CASSGVLAGRDPYEQYF. In DNA form, the CDR3 reads TGTGCCAGCAGTGGGGTTTTAGCGGGAAGGGATCCCTACGAGCAGTACTTC.

This chain connects TRBV27 to TRBJ1-3; 9 nucleotides line up with TRBD1. The germline V gene encodes CDR1 MNHEY and CDR2 SMNVEV (reference sequence). This CDR3 is built from 15 residues. With V trimmed by 5 bases and J by 5 bases, 7 bases remained unmatched. The DNA for the CDR3 is TGTGCCAGCAGTACATATACAGGGGGCCGAAACACCATATATTTT. This gives the protein CASSTYTGGRNTIYF.

V gene TRBV2 combines with J gene TRBJ1-1; 8 nucleotides agree with TRBD1. Germline trimming cut 4 bases from V and 7 bases from J; bases unmatched to any gene: 20. CDR1 SNHLY and CDR2 FYNNEI come from the germline V gene. The CDR3 sequence is 18 residues long. The chain's CDR3 is CASSVPWGRGQAVGEAFF. The CDR3 nucleotides are TGTGCCAGCAGTGTCCCATGGGGCAGGGGGCAAGCAGTAGGTGAAGCTTTCTTT.

Only one count was recorded for this clone. The CDR3 sequence is CASEQETQYF. CDR3 coding DNA: TGTGCCAGCGAACAGGAGACCCAGTACTTC. This rearrangement joins TRBV2 to TRBJ2-5; D is unclear. V was clipped by 8 bases and J by 5 bases, with 6 bases between them. The germline CDR1 and CDR2 sequences are SNHLY and FYNNEI. This CDR3 contains 10 residues.

The chain couples TRBV27 to TRBJ2-3, with D possibly matching TRBD2 (6 bases). The germline V gene has CDR1 MNHEY and CDR2 SMNVEV (reference sequence). The CDR3 covers 20 residues. Deletions cut 5 bases from V and 0 bases from J, with 27 bases between. CDR3 in DNA: TGTGCCAGCAGTCCCCGGGACTCCAGACTCGAGAACTCTAGCACAGATACGCAGTATTTT. It translates to CASSPRDSRLENSSTDTQYF.

This rearrangement joins TRBV6-6 to TRBJ2-3; D is perhaps TRBD1 (6 bases). Germline V gene sequence: CDR1 MNHNY, CDR2 SVGAGI (reference sequence). The CDR3 is made up of 15 amino acids. Trimming took off 6 bases at V and 5 bases at J, with 18 bases between the two ends. CDR3: CASRDTGMVVDTQYF. The CDR3 coding sequence is TGTGCCAGCAGAGACACAGGGATGGTCGTAGATACGCAGTATTTT.

This clone was found a few times. The V and J genes are TRBV5-4 and TRBJ2-1; D is perhaps TRBD2 (5 bases). V was cut by 1 base and J by 6 bases, with 14 bases left in between. Germline CDR1 reads SGHNT; CDR2 reads YYREEE (reference sequence). The CDR3 length is 15 residues. The CDR3 nucleotides read TGTGCCAGCAGCTTGCCGGGAAGAAGTGTCAATGAGCAGTTCTTC. Translation gives CASSLPGRSVNEQFF.

The gene calls are TRBV7-9 and TRBJ1-4, with TRBD1 as a possible D gene (5 bases). This CDR3 has 15 residues. V was clipped by 5 bases and J by 3 bases, with 13 bases between them. CDR1 is SEHNR and CDR2 is FQNEAQ in the germline V gene (reference sequence). CDR3 sequence (DNA): TGTGCCAGCAGCCGAAGGGGCGCAGCTAATGAAAAACTGTTTTTT. Encoded protein: CASSRRGAANEKLFF.

This chain connects TRBV5-1 to TRBJ1-5; D gene uncertain. The germline V and J ends were trimmed by 3 bases and 5 bases, with 9 bases remaining between them. This CDR3 spans 13 amino acids. Germline CDR1 and CDR2: SGHRS and YFSETQ. CDR3 residues: CASSYTADQPQHF. Written as DNA, the CDR3 is TGCGCCAGCAGCTACACAGCTGATCAGCCCCAGCATTTT.

V and J are TRBV9 and TRBJ2-3, with D perhaps TRBD2 (6 bases). CDR3 length equals 17 residues. The V and J ends lost 4 bases and 1 base respectively, with 19 bases between them. Germline lookup yields CDR1 SGDLS and CDR2 YYNGEE. The CDR3 loop reads CASSRGRRWGGTDTQYF. In nucleotides, the CDR3 is TGTGCCAGCAGCAGGGGTCGGAGGTGGGGGGGCACAGATACGCAGTATTTT.

CDR3 amino acids: CASSLEGATQPQHF. The DNA for the CDR3 is TGTGCCAGCAGTTTGGAGGGGGCTACGCAGCCCCAGCATTTT. The chain combines TRBV27 with TRBJ1-5; 7 bases align to TRBD1. The V segment lost 3 bases and the J segment 7 bases; nucleotides outside the gene matches: 6. The CDR3 sequence is 14 residues long. Germline CDR1 reads MNHEY; CDR2 reads SMNVEV (reference sequence).

The chain carries TRBV28 and TRBJ2-3; D gene uncertain. The V gene lost 7 bases and the J gene lost 7 bases, with 6 bases spanning the gap. In germline, CDR1 is MDHEN, CDR2 SYDVKM. This CDR3 comprises 10 residues. The CDR3 DNA follows: TGTGCCAGCATGAGTTATACGCAGTATTTT. This gives the protein CASMSYTQYF.

The V and J genes are TRBV6-6 and TRBJ2-1; D is perhaps TRBD1 (5 bases). This CDR3 contains 14 residues. Per the germline V gene, CDR1 is MNHNY and CDR2 is SVGAGI (reference sequence). V lost 2 bases and J lost 7, with 12 bases in between. The CDR3 DNA sequence: TGTGCCAGCAGTTACGGGGCTAGTTGGAATGAGCAGTTCTTC. This codes for CASSYGASWNEQFF.

The chain employs TRBV27 and TRBJ2-2; 8 nucleotides line up with TRBD2. V gave up 6 bases and J gave up 2 bases; unmatched junction bases: 11. The CDR3 is 17 amino acids. Germline-derived CDR1 and CDR2 are MNHEY and SMNVEV (reference sequence). CDR3 DNA sequence: TGTGCCAGCAGGGACGGAGCGGGGGAATTAAACACCGGGGAGCTGTTTTTT. It yields the protein CASRDGAGELNTGELFF.

Concerning this clone itself: Sequence at one end of the junction differs from germline and may be a read error. The chain uses TRBV5-1 and TRBJ1-4; D remains unclear. CDR1 and CDR2 (germline): SGHRS, YFSETQ. The CDR3 totals 15 residues. CDR3 sequence: CASRPNDGTNQKLFF. CDR3 sequence (DNA): TGCGCCAGCAGGCCGAACGACGGTACTAATCAAAAACTGTTTTTT.

This chain connects TRBV30 to TRBJ1-2, with D maybe TRBD1 (6 bases). In germline, CDR1 is GTSNPN, CDR2 SVGIG (reference sequence). Trimming shortened V by 0 bases and J by 6 bases, and 11 bases separated the two germline ends. The CDR3 has 13 amino acids. The CDR3 spells CAWSVPAGDGYTF. Here the CDR3 DNA reads TGTGCCTGGAGTGTCCCGGCAGGGGATGGCTACACCTTC.

This clone was observed a few times. The chain combines TRBV5-1 with TRBJ2-7, with 7 nucleotides matching TRBD1. Germline CDR1 SGHRS, CDR2 YFSETQ. This CDR3 is 13 amino acids long. Trimming at V came to 3 bases and at J to 4 bases, leaving 4 bases not matched to a gene. This CDR3 reads CASSSRDRYEQYF. CDR3 bases: TGCGCCAGCAGCTCCCGGGACAGATACGAGCAGTACTTC.

The chain is built from TRBV10-2 and TRBJ2-1; the D gene is possibly TRBD2 (5 bases). Per germline, CDR1 WSHSY and CDR2 SAAADI. The CDR3 length is 14 residues. Trimming left V 6 bases short and J 0 bases short, with 9 bases between. The CDR3 DNA reads as TGCGCCAGCAGGGACTGGACCTCCTACAATGAGCAGTTCTTC. Protein product: CASRDWTSYNEQFF.

This clone was seen more than once but under ten times. The identical CDR3 is also encoded by other nucleotide sequences in the sample. V usage is TRBV29-1 and J usage is TRBJ1-4, with 7 positions matching TRBD1. V lost 4 bases to trimming and J lost 8 bases; unmatched junction nucleotides: 4. Germline V CDR1 and CDR2: SQVTM, ANQGSEA. The length of the CDR3 is 12 residues. The CDR3 DNA reads TGCAGCGTTGGACAGGGAGGCGAAAAACTGTTTTTT. It is translated as CSVGQGGEKLFF.

The V and J genes are TRBV5-1 and TRBJ2-4; D perhaps matches TRBD1 (6 bases). Germline V gene data show CDR1 as SGHRS and CDR2 as YFSETQ. CDR3 length: 13 residues. V lost 4 bases, J lost 6 bases, and 11 bases lay in between. CDR3 loop: CASSPRGGNIQYF. The DNA of the CDR3 is TGCGCCAGCAGCCCCAGAGGGGGAAACATTCAGTACTTC.

V usage is TRBV4-1 and J usage is TRBJ2-2, with 10 bases fitting TRBD1. CDR1 is MGHRA, CDR2 YSYEKL, per germline. CDR3 length: 18 amino acids. Trimming cost V 4 bases and J 4 bases; bases outside gene matches: 12. This CDR3 is CASSPERRTGGSTGELFF. CDR3 DNA sequence: TGCGCCAGCAGCCCCGAGCGGAGGACAGGGGGTAGCACCGGGGAGCTGTTTTTT.

The chain recombines TRBV28 with TRBJ1-2; 10 bases are shared with TRBD1. This CDR3 spans 14 amino acids. The germline gives CDR1 MDHEN, CDR2 SYDVKM. V trimming: 10 bases; J trimming: 5 bases; junction bases outside the gene matches: 10. In DNA form, the CDR3 reads TGTGCCACGCACGGACAGGGGGGAACGTATGGCTACACCTTC. Translating gives CATHGQGGTYGYTF.

J is TRBJ2-2 and V is TRBV19; D is uncertain. The ends were cut back, 4 bases at V and 3 bases at J, with 6 bases in the middle. CDR1 LNHDA and CDR2 SQIVND come from the germline V gene (reference sequence). This CDR3 region has 13 residues. As DNA, the CDR3 is TGTGCCAGTAGTACCTCTCACACCGGGGAGCTGTTTTTT. The encoded protein is CASSTSHTGELFF.

Written as DNA, the CDR3 is TGTGCCAGCAGCCCTTCCTCTAGCGGGACGGAAGAGACCCAGTACTTC. Translation gives CASSPSSSGTEETQYF. The chain carries TRBV4-2 and TRBJ2-5, with 9 bases fitting TRBD2. CDR1 and CDR2 from the germline V gene are LGHNA and YNFKEQ. Trimming removed 4 bases from V and 3 bases from J; junction bases left unmatched: 9. The CDR3 spans 16 residues.

The gene calls are TRBV5-1 and TRBJ2-3, with D unclear. CDR1 is SGHRS and CDR2 is YFSETQ in the germline V gene. V dropped 3 bases and J dropped 0 bases, with 5 bases sitting between them. This CDR3 has 13 amino acids. In DNA, the CDR3 is TGCGCCAGCAGCTCTACTAGCACAGATACGCAGTATTTT. Translation: CASSSTSTDTQYF.

This clone was counted between two and nine times. The chain uses TRBV6-5 and TRBJ2-5; TRBD2 is a possible D gene (5 bases). CDR3 length: 14 residues. The germline V gene has CDR1 MNHEY and CDR2 SVGAGI. The germline V and J ends were trimmed by 0 bases and 4 bases, with 9 bases remaining between them. The CDR3 here is CASSYSAGPETQYF. CDR3 sequence (DNA): TGTGCCAGCAGTTACTCGGCGGGTCCAGAGACCCAGTACTTC.

The chain uses TRBV5-1 and TRBJ2-3, with TRBD1 identical over 7 bases. This CDR3 has 16 amino acids. J was trimmed by 0 bases and V by 4 bases; bases with no gene match: 8. Germline loops: CDR1 SGHRS, CDR2 YFSETQ. DNA for the CDR3: TGCGCCAGCAGCACGGCAGGGGGTCTTAGCACAGATACGCAGTATTTT. Its protein is CASSTAGGLSTDTQYF.

The V and J genes are TRBV6-1 and TRBJ1-6; D uncertain. Between the trimmed V and J ends, which lost 3 bases and 6 bases, there was a span of 3 bases. Germline V gives CDR1 MNHNS, CDR2 SASEGT. The CDR3 spans 12 residues. CDR3 nucleotide sequence: TGTGCCAGCAGTGACAGTAATTCACCCCTCCACTTT. Protein product: CASSDSNSPLHF.

The V gene is TRBV7-8, the J gene TRBJ2-3, with D perhaps matching TRBD2 (5 bases). The germline V gene has CDR1 SGHVS and CDR2 FQNEAQ. This CDR3 spans 12 amino acids. V was pared by 6 bases and J by 5 bases, with 9 bases between. The CDR3 protein is CASRVGVDTQYF. The DNA of the CDR3 is TGTGCCAGCAGGGTCGGGGTAGATACGCAGTATTTT.